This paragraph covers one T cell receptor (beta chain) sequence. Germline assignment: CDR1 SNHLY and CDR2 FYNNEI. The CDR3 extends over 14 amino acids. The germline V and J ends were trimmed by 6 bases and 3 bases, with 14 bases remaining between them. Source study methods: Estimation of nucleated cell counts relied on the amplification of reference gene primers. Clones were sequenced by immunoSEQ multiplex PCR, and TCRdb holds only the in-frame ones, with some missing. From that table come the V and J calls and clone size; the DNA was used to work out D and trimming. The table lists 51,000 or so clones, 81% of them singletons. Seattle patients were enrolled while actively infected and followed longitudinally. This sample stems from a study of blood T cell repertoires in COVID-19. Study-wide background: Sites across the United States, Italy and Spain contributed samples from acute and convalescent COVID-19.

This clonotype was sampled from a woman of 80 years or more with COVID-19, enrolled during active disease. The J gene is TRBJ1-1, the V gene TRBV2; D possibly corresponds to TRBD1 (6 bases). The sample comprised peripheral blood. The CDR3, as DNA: TGTGCCAGCAGACCCGGACAGATCCACACTGAAGCTTTCTTT. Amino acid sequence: CASRPGQIHTEAFF.